This T cell receptor beta chain was identified in a study of cytomegalovirus exposure and HLA in healthy donors. 60 Vbeta and 13 Jbeta primers were used in PCR. Libraries were prepared by immunoSEQ multiplex PCR; TCRdb keeps only in-frame clonotypes and omits some of them. The sample lists 150,000 to 170,000 clones, 65% to 80% occurring once. Germline CDR1 is SGHTA and CDR2 is FQGNSA. Trimming stripped 5 bases from V and 7 bases from J, with 6 bases between. The CDR3 has 11 amino acids. The sequence came from a woman in her 40s in good health and CMV-seronegative. The sequencing sample was made of PBMCs. The V call is TRBV7-2, the J call TRBJ2-1; D remains unclear. In nucleotides, the CDR3 is TGTGCCAGCAGCCCCCGGAATGAGCAGTTCTTC. Encoded protein: CASSPRNEQFF.